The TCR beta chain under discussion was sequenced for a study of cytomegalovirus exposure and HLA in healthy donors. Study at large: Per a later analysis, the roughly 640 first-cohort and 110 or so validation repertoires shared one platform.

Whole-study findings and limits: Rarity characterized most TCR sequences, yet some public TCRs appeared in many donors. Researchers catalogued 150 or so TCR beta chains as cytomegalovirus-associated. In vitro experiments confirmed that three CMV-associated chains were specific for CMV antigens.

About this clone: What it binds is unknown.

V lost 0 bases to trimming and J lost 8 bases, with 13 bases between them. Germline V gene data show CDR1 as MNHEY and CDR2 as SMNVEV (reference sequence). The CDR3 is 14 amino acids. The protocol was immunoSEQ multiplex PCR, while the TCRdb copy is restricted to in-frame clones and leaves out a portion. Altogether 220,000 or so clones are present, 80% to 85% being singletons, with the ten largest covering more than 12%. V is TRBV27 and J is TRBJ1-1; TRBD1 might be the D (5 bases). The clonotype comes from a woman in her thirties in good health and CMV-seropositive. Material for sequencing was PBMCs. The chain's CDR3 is CASSLSILGLEAFF. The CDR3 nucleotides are TGTGCCAGCAGTTTATCCATCTTGGGACTCGAAGCTTTCTTT.